This record covers a single T cell receptor beta chain. How the authors handled the data: Cell counts per sample came from amplifying reference gene primers. The assay was immunoSEQ multiplex PCR, and TCRdb's table has in-frame clones only and misses some. V and J calls plus clone size are reproduced from that table; the DNA served to infer D and trimming. This repertoire shows roughly 200,000 clones, 88% found once; its top ten account for 2.5% to 3%. The sample belongs to a study of blood T cell repertoires in COVID-19. At the level of the study: The cDNA or gDNA used as material had been derived from T cells, B-cell-depleted T cells, or PBMCs.

Cohort placement rested on clinical history that participants reported themselves. Recovery meant two consecutive negative NP/OP PCR tests, professional clearance, or resolved symptoms. The TCR was taken from a woman aged 25 to 39 who had recovered from COVID-19. The specimen sequenced was PBMCs or T cells enriched from blood (not recorded which).

The CDR3 DNA reads as TGTGCCAGCAGCTGGGACAGGGAGGAACTGTTTTTT. Its protein product is CASSWDREELFF. V and J are TRBV7-9 and TRBJ1-4, with 9 bases matching TRBD1. Trimming at V came to 4 bases and at J to 12 bases, leaving 3 bases not matched to a gene. The CDR3 is 12 amino acids. The germline gives CDR1 SEHNR, CDR2 FQNEAQ (reference sequence). Full variable domain (remainder filled in from reference TRBV7-9 and TRBJ1-4): DTGVSQNPRHKITKRGQNVTFRCDPISEHNRLYWYRQTLGQGPEFLTYFQNEAQLEKSRLLSDRFSAERPKGSFSTLEIQRTEQGDSAMYLCASSWDREELFFGSGTQLSVL.